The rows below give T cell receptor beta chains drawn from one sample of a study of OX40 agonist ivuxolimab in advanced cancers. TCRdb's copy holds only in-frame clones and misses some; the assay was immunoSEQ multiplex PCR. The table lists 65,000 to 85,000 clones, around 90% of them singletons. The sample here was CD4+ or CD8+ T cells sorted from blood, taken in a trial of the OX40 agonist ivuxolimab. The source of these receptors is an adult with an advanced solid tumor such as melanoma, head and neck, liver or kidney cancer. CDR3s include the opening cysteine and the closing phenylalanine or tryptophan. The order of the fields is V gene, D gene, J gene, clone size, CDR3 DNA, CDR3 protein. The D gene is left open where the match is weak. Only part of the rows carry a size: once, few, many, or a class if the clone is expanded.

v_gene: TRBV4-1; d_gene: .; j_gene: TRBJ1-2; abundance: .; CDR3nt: TGCGCCAGCAGCCAAGCAGGTGGCTACACCTTC; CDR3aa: CASSQAGGYTF
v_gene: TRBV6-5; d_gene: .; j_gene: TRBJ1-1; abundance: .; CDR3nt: TGTGCCAGCAGCCAGGGGTCTAACACTGAAGCTTTCTTT; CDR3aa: CASSQGSNTEAFF
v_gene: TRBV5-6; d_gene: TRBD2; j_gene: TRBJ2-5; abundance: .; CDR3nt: TGTGCCAGCAGTTTAGCGGGGGGACTTGGCCGACAAGAGACCCAGTACTTC; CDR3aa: CASSLAGGLGRQETQYF
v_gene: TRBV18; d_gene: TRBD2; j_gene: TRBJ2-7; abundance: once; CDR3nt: TGTGCCAGCTCACGGCTGCCCCCCCGGGAGGATACCTACGAGCAGTACTTC; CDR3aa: CASSRLPPREDTYEQYF
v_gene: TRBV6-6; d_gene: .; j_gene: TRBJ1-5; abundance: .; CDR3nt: TGTGCCAGCAGTTACGCCAGGGGCAATCAGCCCCAGCATTTT; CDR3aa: CASSYARGNQPQHF
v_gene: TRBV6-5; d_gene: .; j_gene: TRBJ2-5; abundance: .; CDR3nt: TGTGCCAGCAGTTACAGCGGGCCCCAAGAGACCCAGTACTTC; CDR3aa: CASSYSGPQETQYF
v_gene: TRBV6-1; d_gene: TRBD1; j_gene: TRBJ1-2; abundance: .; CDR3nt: TGTGCCAGCAGGGACACAGGGGGCAACTATGGCTACACCTTC; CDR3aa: CASRDTGGNYGYTF
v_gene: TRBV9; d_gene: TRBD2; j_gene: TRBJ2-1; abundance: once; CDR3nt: TGTGCCAGCAGCGCTAGCGGGGGGGCAAATGAGCAGTTCTTC; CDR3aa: CASSASGGANEQFF
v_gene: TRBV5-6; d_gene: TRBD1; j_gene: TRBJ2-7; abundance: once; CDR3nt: TGTGCCAGCAGCTTCGGGACAGGGGCCTACGAGCAGTACTTC; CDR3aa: CASSFGTGAYEQYF
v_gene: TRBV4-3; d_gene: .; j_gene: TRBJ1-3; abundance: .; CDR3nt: TGCGCCAGCAGCCAAGATCAGGGGTTGGGGGTGAGCTCTGGAAACACCATATATTTT; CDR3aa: CASSQDQGLGVSSGNTIYF
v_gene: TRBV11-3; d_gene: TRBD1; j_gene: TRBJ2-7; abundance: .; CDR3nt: TGTGCCAGCAGCCTGGGGACAGGGGCCTACGAGCAGTACTTC; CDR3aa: CASSLGTGAYEQYF
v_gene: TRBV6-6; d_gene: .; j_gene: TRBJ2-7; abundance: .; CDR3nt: TGTGCCAGCAGTTCCTCAGGCGAGCTCCCGTACGAGCAGTACTTC; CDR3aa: CASSSSGELPYEQYF
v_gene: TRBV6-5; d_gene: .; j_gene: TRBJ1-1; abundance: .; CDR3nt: TGTGCCAGCAGTTACTCTTGGGGGGGCCTTAACACTGAAGCTTTCTTT; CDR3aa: CASSYSWGGLNTEAFF
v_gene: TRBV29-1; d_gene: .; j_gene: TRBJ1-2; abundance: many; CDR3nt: TGCAGCGTTGAAGATGGCTATGGCTACACCTTC; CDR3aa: CSVEDGYGYTF
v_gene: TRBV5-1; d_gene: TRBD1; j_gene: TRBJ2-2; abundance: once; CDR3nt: TGCGCCAGCAGCTTGGGACAGGGTGAGACCGGGGAGCTGTTTTTT; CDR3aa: CASSLGQGETGELFF
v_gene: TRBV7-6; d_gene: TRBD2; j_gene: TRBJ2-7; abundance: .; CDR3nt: TGTGCCAGCAGCCTAGAGCCAGGGACTAAGAGCTCCTACGAGCAGTACTTC; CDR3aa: CASSLEPGTKSSYEQYF
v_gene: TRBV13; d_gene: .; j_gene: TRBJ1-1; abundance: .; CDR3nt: TGTGCCAGCAGCTCCTTTTCGCCGACAGTTGAAGCTTTCTTT; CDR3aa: CASSSFSPTVEAFF
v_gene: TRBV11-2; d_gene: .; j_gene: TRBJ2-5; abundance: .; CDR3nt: TGTGCCAGCAGCCCGGAAAACCAAGAGACCCAGTACTTC; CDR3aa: CASSPENQETQYF
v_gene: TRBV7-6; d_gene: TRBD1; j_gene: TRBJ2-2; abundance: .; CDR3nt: TGTGCCAGCAGCTTAGGGCCTTGGGGACAGGGGGCGAATTTCGGGGAGCTGTTTTTT; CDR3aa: CASSLGPWGQGANFGELFF
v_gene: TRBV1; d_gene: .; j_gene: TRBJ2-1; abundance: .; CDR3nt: TGCACCAGCAGCCCCCTCCGGGGGTCCTACAATGAGCAGTTCTTC; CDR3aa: CTSSPLRGSYNEQFF
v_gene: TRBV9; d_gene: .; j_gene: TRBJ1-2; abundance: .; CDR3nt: TGTGCCAGCAGCGCCGAAGTAACAGGTACCCGGTATGGCTACACCTTC; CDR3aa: CASSAEVTGTRYGYTF
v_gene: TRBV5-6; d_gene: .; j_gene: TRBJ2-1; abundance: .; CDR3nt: TGTGCCAGCAGCTTGGTGGGGCGGGGAGTCTATGAGCAGTTCTTC; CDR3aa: CASSLVGRGVYEQFF
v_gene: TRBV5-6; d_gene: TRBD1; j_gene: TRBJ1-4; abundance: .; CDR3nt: TGTGCCAGCTCCCTCCCGGGGACAGGTCTGTTTTTT; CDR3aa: CASSLPGTGLFF
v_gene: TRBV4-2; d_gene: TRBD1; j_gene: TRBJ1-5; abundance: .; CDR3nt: TGTGCCAGCAGCCAAGCCCAGGGGGCAGATCAGCCCCAGCATTTT; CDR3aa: CASSQAQGADQPQHF
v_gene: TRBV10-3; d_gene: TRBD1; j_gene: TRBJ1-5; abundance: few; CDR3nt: TGTGCCATCAGTGAAGGGGACAGTGAACAGCCCCAGCATTTT; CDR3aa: CAISEGDSEQPQHF
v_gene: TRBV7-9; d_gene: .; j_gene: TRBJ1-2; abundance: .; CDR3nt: TGTGCCAGCAGCCCAGGAGGATGGGTTGGCTACACCTTC; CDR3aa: CASSPGGWVGYTF
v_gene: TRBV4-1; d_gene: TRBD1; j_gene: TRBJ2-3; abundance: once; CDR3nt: TGCGCCAGCAGCCAATGGGACAGGGGGTCTAGCACAGATACGCAGTATTTT; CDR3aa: CASSQWDRGSSTDTQYF
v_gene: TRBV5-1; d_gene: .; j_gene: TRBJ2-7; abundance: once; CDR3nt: TGCGCCAGCAGCTTGGGTTCTTCCTACGAGCAGTACTTC; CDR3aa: CASSLGSSYEQYF
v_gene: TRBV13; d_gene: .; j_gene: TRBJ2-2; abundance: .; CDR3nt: TGTGCCAGCAGCCCCACAGGGTCTACGAACACCGGGGAGCTGTTTTTT; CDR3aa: CASSPTGSTNTGELFF
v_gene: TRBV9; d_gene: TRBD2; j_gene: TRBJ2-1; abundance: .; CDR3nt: TGTGCCAGCAGCGTAGGAGGGCTGGGGCGGACTAGCTCCTACAATGAGCAGTTCTTC; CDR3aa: CASSVGGLGRTSSYNEQFF
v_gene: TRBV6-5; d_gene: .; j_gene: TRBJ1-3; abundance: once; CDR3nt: TGTGCCAGCACTTCAAGGGGTTCTGGAAACACCATATATTTT; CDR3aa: CASTSRGSGNTIYF
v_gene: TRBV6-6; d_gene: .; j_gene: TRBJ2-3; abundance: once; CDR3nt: TGTGCCAGCAGTTACTCGAACAGGGGCACAGATACGCAGTATTTT; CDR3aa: CASSYSNRGTDTQYF
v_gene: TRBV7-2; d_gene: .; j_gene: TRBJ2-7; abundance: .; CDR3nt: TGTGCCAGCAGGAAACAGGGTGCCTACGAGCAGTACTTC; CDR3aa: CASRKQGAYEQYF
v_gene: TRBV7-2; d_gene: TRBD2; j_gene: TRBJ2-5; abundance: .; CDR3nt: TGTGCCAGCAGCGGACTAGCGGGGTGGGGCCAAGAGACCCAGTACTTC; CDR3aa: CASSGLAGWGQETQYF
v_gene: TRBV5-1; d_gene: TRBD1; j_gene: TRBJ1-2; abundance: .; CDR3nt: TGCGCCAGCAGATCGACACTACAGGGGAACTATGGCTACACCTTC; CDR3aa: CASRSTLQGNYGYTF
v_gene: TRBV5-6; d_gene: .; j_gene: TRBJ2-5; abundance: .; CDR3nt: TGTGCCAGCAGCTTGGGGCAGGCGGGTGGGGAGACCCAGTACTTC; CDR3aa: CASSLGQAGGETQYF
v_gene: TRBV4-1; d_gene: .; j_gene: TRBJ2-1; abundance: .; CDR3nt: TGCGCCAGCAGTTACGGCAATTTAAACAATGAGCAGTTCTTC; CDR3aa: CASSYGNLNNEQFF
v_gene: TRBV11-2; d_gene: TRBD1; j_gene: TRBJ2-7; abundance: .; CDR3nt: TGTGCCAGCAGCTTAGGTTACAGGGGCTACGAGCAGTACTTC; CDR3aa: CASSLGYRGYEQYF
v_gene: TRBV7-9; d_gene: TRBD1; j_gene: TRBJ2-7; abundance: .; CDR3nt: TGTGCCAGCAGCTCCAGCCCCGACAGGGGGTGGGAGCAGTACTTC; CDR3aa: CASSSSPDRGWEQYF
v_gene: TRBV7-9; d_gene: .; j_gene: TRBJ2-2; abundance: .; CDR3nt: TGTGCCAGCAGCTTAGGGCGAACCGGGGAGCTGTTTTTT; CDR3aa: CASSLGRTGELFF
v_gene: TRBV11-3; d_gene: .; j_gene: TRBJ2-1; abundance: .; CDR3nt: TGTGCCAGCAGCTTGGGCTCCTACAATGAGCAGTTCTTC; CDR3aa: CASSLGSYNEQFF
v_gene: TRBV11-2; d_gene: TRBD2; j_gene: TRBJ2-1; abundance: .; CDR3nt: TGTGCCAGCAGCTTTCCGGGACTAGCGGCTTATCGTGAGCAGTTCTTC; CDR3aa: CASSFPGLAAYREQFF
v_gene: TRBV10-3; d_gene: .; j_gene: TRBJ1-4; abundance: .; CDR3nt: TGTGCCATCAGTGACCTCGGTGGGGGCGCGGGTAATGAAAAACTGTTTTTT; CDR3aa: CAISDLGGGAGNEKLFF
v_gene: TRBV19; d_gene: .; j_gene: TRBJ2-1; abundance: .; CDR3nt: TGTGCCAGTAGTCTGAAGCGGGCCCATACCAATGGTGAGCAGTTCTTC; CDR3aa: CASSLKRAHTNGEQFF
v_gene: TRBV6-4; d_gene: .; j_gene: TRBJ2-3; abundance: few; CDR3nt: TGTGCCAGCAGTGCCCTGGGGGGAACAGATACGCAGTATTTT; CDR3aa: CASSALGGTDTQYF
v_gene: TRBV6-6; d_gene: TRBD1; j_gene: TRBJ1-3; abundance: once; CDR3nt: TGTGCCAGCAGTTACCCTATCCGGGACAGGGGGTTCACCATATATTTT; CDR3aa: CASSYPIRDRGFTIYF
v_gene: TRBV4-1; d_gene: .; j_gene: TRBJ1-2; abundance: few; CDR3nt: TGCGCCAGCAGCTTCTTCGGGGGCGGCTACACCTTC; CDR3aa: CASSFFGGGYTF
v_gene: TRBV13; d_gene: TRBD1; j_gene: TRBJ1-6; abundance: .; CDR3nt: TGTGCCAGCAGCCTGGGACAGCCCTCCTATAATTCACCCCTCCACTTT; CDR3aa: CASSLGQPSYNSPLHF
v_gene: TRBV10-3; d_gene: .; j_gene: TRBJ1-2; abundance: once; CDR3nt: TGTGCCATCACGGTCAGGGGTGACTATGGCTACACCTTC; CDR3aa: CAITVRGDYGYTF
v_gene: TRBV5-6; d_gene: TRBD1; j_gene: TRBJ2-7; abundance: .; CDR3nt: TGTGCCAGCAGCGTTCCCTTCGGGACAGGGGGCTACGAGCAGTACTTC; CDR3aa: CASSVPFGTGGYEQYF
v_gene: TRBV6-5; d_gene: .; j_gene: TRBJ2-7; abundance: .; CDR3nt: TGTGCCAGCAGTTACCAGAGCTCCTACGAGCAGTACTTC; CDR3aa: CASSYQSSYEQYF
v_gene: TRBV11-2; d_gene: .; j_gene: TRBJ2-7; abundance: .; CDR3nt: TGTGCCAGCAGCTTAGGCCAGGGGAACTACGAGCAGTACTTC; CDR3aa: CASSLGQGNYEQYF
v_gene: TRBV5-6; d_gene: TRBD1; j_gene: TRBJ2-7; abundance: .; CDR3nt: TGTGCCAGCAGCCAATGGACAGGGTTCGAGCAGTACTTC; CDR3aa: CASSQWTGFEQYF